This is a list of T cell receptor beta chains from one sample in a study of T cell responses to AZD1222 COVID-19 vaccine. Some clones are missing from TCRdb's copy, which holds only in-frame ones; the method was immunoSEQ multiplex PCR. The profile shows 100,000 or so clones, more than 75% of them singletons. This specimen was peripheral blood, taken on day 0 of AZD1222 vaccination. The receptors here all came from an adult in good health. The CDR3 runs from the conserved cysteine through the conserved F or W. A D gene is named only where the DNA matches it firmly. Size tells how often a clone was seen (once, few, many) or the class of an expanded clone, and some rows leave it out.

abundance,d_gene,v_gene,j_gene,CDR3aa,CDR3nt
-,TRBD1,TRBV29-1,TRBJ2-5,CSVEGQGGETQYF,TGCAGCGTTGAGGGACAGGGGGGAGAGACCCAGTACTTC
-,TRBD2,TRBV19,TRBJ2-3,CASSPREARDTQYF,TGTGCCAGTAGTCCTCGGGAGGCCCGGGATACGCAGTATTTT
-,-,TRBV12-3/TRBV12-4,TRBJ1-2,CASAVRGSGYTF,TGTGCCAGCGCTGTACGGGGTTCTGGCTACACCTTC
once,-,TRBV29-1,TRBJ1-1,CSVEVSPLTDTEAFF,TGCAGCGTTGAAGTTTCTCCTTTGACAGACACTGAAGCTTTCTTT
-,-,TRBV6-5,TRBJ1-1,CASSRTPAAEAFF,TGTGCCAGCAGCCGGACCCCTGCGGCTGAAGCTTTCTTT
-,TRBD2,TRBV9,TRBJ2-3,CASSGGLAGVRDTQYF,TGTGCCAGCAGCGGCGGACTAGCGGGAGTTAGAGATACGCAGTATTTT
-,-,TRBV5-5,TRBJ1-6,CASSLGQDNSPLHF,TGTGCCAGCAGCTTGGGACAAGATAATTCACCCCTCCACTTT
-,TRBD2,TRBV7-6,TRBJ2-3,CASSLVGGRADTQYF,TGTGCCAGCAGCTTAGTGGGCGGGAGAGCAGATACGCAGTATTTT
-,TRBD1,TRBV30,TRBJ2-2,CAWSPLLTGVGELFF,TGTGCCTGGAGTCCACTACTTACAGGGGTCGGGGAGCTGTTTTTT
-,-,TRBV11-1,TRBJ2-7,CASSHLGGGSSYEQYF,TGTGCCAGCAGCCACCTAGGGGGGGGAAGCTCCTACGAGCAGTACTTC
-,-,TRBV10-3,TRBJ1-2,CAISEPRVYGYTF,TGTGCCATCAGTGAGCCACGGGTTTATGGCTACACCTTC
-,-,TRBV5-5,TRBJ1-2,CASSPRAGNGYTF,TGTGCCAGCAGCCCAAGGGCGGGGAATGGCTACACCTTC
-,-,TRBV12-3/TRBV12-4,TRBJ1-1,CASSLGRETEAFF,TGTGCCAGCAGTTTAGGCCGTGAGACTGAAGCTTTCTTT
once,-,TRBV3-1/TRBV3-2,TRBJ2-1,CASSQSRYEQFF,TGTGCCAGCAGCCAGTCGAGGTATGAGCAGTTCTTC
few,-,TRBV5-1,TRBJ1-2,CASSLADRNYNYGYTF,TGCGCCAGCAGCTTGGCCGACAGGAATTATAACTATGGCTACACCTTC
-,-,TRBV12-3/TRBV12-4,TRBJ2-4,CASSLGAGDIQYF,TGTGCCAGCAGTTTGGGGGCTGGGGACATTCAGTACTTC
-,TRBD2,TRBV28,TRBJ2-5,CASSAREGGETQYF,TGTGCCAGCAGTGCGCGGGAGGGGGGAGAGACCCAGTACTTC
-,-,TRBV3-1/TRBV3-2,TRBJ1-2,CASSQAGYGYTF,TGTGCCAGCAGCCAAGCCGGCTATGGCTACACCTTC
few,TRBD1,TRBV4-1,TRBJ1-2,CASSQGQGARGYTF,TGCGCCAGCAGCCAAGGACAGGGGGCAAGAGGCTACACCTTC
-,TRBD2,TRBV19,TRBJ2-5,CASSIAGGLETQYF,TGTGCCAGTAGTATAGCGGGGGGGCTTGAGACCCAGTACTTC
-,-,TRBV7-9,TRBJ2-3,CASGTGVPTDTQYF,TGTGCCAGCGGGACGGGAGTCCCCACAGATACGCAGTATTTT
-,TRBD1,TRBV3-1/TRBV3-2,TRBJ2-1,CASSHGDRDSGEQFF,TGTGCCAGCAGCCATGGCGACAGGGACAGTGGTGAGCAGTTCTTC
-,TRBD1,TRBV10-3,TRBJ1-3,CAVRGSGNTIYF,TGTGCCGTCAGGGGGTCTGGAAACACCATATATTTT
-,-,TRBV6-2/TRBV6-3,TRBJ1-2,CASSYPDKNYGYTF,TGTGCCAGCAGTTACCCAGACAAGAACTATGGCTACACCTTC
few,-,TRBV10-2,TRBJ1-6,CASSETSNSPLHF,TGCGCCAGCAGTGAAACCAGTAATTCACCCCTCCACTTT
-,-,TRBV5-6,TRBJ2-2,CASSWGRTGELFF,TGTGCCAGCAGCTGGGGTCGCACCGGGGAGCTGTTTTTT
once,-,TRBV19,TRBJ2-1,CASYSLWHEQFF,TGTGCCAGTTATTCCTTGTGGCATGAGCAGTTCTTC